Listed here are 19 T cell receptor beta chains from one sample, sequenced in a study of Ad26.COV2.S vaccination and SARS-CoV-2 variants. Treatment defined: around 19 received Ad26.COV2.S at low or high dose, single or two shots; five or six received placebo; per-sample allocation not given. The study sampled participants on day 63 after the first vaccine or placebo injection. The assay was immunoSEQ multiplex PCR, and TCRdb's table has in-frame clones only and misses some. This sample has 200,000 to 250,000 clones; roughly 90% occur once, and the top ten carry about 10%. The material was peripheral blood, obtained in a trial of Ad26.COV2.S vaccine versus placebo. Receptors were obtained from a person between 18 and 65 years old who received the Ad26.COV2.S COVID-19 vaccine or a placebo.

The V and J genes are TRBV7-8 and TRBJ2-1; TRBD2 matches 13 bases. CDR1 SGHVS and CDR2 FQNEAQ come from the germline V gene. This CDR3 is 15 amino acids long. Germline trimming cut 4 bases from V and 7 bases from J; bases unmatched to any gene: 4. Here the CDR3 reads CASSWTSGSVNEQFF. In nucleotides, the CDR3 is TGTGCCAGCAGCTGGACTAGCGGGAGCGTAAATGAGCAGTTCTTC.

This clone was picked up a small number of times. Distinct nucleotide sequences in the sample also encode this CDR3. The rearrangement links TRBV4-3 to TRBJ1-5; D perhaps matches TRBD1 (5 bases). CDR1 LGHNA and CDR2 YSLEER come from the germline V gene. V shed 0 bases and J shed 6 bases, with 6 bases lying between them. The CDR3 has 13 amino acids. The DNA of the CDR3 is TGCGCCAGCAGCCAAGACGGGGGTCAGCCCCAGCATTTT. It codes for CASSQDGGQPQHF.

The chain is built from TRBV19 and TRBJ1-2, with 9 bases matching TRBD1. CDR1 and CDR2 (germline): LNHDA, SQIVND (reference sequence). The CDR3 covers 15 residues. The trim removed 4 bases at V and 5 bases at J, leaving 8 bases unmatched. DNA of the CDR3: TGTGCCAGTAGTACTACGACAGGGACAGGGTATGGCTACACCTTC. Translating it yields CASSTTTGTGYGYTF.

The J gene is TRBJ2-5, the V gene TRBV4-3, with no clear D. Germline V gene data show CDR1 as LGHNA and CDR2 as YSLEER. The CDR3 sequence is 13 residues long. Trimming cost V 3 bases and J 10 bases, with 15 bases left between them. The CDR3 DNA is TGCGCCAGCAGCCACCGTATAACCAGCGACCAGTACTTC. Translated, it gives CASSHRITSDQYF.

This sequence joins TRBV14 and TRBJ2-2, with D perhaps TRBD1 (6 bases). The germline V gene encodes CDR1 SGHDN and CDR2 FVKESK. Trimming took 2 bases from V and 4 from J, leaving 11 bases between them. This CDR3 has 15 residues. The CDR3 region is CASSQSRGPTGELFF. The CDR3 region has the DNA TGTGCCAGCAGCCAAAGCAGGGGTCCCACCGGGGAGCTGTTTTTT.

In nucleotides, the CDR3 is TGTGCCAGCAGTTACGCGGGAGCGAGGAATGAGCAGTTCTTC. Translating it yields CASSYAGARNEQFF. The chain joins TRBV6-5 to TRBJ2-1; 7 bases line up with TRBD2. CDR3 size: 14 residues. V was clipped by 2 bases and J by 7 bases; unmatched bases: 5. CDR1 is MNHEY and CDR2 is SVGAGI in the germline V gene.

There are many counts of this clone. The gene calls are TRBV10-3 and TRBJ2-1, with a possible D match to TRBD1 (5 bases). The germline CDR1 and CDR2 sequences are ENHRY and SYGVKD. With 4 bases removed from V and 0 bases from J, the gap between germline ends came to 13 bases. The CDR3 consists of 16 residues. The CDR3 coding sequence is TGTGCCATCAGTGTCGCAACAGGATACTCCTACAATGAGCAGTTCTTC. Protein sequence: CAISVATGYSYNEQFF.

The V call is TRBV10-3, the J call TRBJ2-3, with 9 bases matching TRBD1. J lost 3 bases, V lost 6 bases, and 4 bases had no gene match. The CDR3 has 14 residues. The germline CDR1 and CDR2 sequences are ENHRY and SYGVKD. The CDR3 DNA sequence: TGTGCCATCAGCTGGACAGGGGTAACAGATACGCAGTATTTT. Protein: CAISWTGVTDTQYF.

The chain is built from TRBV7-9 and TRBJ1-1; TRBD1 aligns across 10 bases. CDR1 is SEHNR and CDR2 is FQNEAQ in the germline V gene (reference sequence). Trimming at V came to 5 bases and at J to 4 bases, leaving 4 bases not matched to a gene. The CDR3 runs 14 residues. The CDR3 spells CASSRTGGGTEAFF. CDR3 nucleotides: TGTGCCAGCAGCCGGACAGGGGGAGGCACTGAAGCTTTCTTT.

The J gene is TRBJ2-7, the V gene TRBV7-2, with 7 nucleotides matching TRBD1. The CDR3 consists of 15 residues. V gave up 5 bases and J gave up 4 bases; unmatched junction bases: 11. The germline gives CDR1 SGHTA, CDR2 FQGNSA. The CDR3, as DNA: TGTGCCAGCAGCCCTATCTCCGGGACAGATTACGAGCAGTACTTC. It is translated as CASSPISGTDYEQYF.

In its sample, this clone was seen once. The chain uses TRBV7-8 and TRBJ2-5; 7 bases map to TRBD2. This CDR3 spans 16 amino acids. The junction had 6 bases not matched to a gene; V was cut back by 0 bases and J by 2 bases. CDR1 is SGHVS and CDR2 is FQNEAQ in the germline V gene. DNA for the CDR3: TGTGCCAGCAGCTTAGCCCTCGGGCGGGGGCAAGAGACCCAGTACTTC. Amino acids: CASSLALGRGQETQYF.

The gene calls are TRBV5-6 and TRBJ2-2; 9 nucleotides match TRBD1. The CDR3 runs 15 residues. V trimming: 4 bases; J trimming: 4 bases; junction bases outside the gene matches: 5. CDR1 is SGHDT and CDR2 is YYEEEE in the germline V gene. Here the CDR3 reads CASSGGDRATGELFF. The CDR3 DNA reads TGTGCCAGCAGCGGGGGGGACAGGGCCACCGGGGAGCTGTTTTTT.

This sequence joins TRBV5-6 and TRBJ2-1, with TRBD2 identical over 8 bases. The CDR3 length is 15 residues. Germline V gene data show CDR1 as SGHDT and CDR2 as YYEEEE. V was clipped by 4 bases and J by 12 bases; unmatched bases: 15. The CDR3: CASSRLTSGGNMQFF. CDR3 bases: TGTGCCAGCAGCCGATTAACTTCGGGGGGGAATATGCAGTTCTTC.

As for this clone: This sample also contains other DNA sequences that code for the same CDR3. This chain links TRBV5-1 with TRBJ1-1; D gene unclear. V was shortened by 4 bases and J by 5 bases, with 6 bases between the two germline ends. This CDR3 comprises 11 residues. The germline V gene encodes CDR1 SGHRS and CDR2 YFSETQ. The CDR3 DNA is TGCGCCAGCAGCCTAGGAACTGAAGCTTTCTTT. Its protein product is CASSLGTEAFF.

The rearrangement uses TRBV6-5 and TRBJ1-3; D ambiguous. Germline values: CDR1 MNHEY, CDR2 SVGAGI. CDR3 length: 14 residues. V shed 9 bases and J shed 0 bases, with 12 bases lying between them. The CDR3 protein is CARWTAFSGNTIYF. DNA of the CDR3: TGTGCCAGGTGGACGGCCTTCTCTGGAAACACCATATATTTT.

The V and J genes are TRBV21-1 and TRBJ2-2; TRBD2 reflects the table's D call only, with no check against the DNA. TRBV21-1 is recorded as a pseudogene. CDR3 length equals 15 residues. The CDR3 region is CASSKGTNLPGELFF. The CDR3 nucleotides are TGTGCCAGCAGCAAAGGAACTAATCTGCCCGGGGAGCTGTTTTTT.

The CDR3 bases are TGCGCCAGCAGTGTGACAGGGAAGAGCGATGGCTACACCTTC. Translating it yields CASSVTGKSDGYTF. The chain has TRBV10-2 and TRBJ1-2, with 7 nucleotides matching TRBD1. The CDR3 covers 14 residues. J lost 6 bases, V lost 4 bases, and 8 bases had no gene match. Germline V gives CDR1 WSHSY, CDR2 SAAADI.

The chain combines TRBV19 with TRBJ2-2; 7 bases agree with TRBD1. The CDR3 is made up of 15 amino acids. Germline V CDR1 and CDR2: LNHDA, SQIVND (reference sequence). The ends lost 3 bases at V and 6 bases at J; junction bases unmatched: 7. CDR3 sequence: CASSMVGQRSGELFF. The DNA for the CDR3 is TGTGCCAGTAGTATGGTGGGACAGAGATCCGGGGAGCTGTTTTTT.

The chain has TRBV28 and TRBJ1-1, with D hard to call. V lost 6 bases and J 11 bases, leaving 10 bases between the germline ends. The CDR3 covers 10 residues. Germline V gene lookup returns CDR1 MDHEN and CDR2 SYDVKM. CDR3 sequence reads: CASSHEVAFF. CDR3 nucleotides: TGTGCCAGCAGCCACGAAGTGGCTTTCTTT.